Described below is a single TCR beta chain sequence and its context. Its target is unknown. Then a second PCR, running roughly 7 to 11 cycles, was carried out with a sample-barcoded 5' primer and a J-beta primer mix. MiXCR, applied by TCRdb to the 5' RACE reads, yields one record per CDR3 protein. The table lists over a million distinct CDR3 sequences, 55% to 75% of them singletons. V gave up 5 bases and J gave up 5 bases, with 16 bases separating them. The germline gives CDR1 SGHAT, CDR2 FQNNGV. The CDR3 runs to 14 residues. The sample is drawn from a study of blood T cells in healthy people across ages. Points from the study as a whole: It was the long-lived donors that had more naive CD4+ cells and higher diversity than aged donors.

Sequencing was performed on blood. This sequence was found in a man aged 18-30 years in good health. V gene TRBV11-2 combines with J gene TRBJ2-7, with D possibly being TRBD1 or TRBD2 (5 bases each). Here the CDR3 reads CASSPLVWGNEQYF. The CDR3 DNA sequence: TGTGCCAGCAGCCCACTCGTGTGGGGGAACGAGCAGTACTTC.